Following are 8 T cell receptor beta chains from one sample sequenced in a study of cytomegalovirus exposure and HLA in healthy donors. It was with 60 Vbeta and 13 Jbeta primers that the PCR ran. Sequencing used immunoSEQ multiplex PCR; TCRdb keeps in-frame clones, though not all of them. The sample shows 140,000 or so clones, 60% to 80% of them seen only once. Sequencing was performed on PBMCs. The receptors were sampled from a woman aged 30 to 39 in good health and CMV-seronegative.

The chain links TRBV11-1 to TRBJ2-5; 8 positions agree with TRBD1. CDR1 is SGHAT and CDR2 is FQDESV in the germline V gene (reference sequence). CDR3 size: 13 residues. Trimming removed 6 bases from V and 2 bases from J; junction bases left unmatched: 2. The CDR3 here is CASRTGGQETQYF. Here the CDR3 DNA reads TGTGCCAGCAGAACAGGGGGGCAAGAGACCCAGTACTTC.

The rearrangement links TRBV18 to TRBJ1-5, with 7 positions matching TRBD1. Germline-derived CDR1 and CDR2 are KGHSH and LQKENI. The V gene end was trimmed by 3 bases and the J gene end by 6 bases; junction bases not matched to a gene: 8. The CDR3 covers 15 residues. The CDR3 DNA follows: TGTGCCAGCTCACCCTTTGACAGGGTCGGTCAGCCCCAGCATTTT. Its protein product is CASSPFDRVGQPQHF.

The gene calls are TRBV18 and TRBJ1-4; D is undetermined. CDR1 is KGHSH, CDR2 LQKENI, per germline. The CDR3 sequence is 14 residues long. Trimming stripped 2 bases from V and 4 bases from J, with 8 bases between. The CDR3 spells CASSPSGSNEKLFF. In DNA form, the CDR3 reads TGTGCCAGCTCACCATCGGGAAGTAATGAAAAACTGTTTTTT.

The chain is built from TRBV5-6 and TRBJ2-3, with D tentatively TRBD1 (6 bases). The CDR3 length is 14 residues. CDR1 and CDR2 from the germline V gene are SGHDT and YYEEEE. V was trimmed by 4 bases and J by 3 bases, leaving 12 bases between them. CDR3 DNA: TGTGCCAGCAGCAAACAGGGCAGGACAGATACGCAGTATTTT. Translated: CASSKQGRTDTQYF.

This rearrangement joins TRBV6-1 to TRBJ2-7, with 9 nucleotides matching TRBD1. After removal of 4 bases from V and 3 bases from J, the junction contained 10 bases not matched to a gene. Looked up from germline, CDR1 is MNHNS and CDR2 is SASEGT. The CDR3 spans 16 residues. Here the CDR3 reads CASSASYPGQGYEQYF. In DNA form, the CDR3 reads TGTGCCAGCAGTGCCTCGTACCCGGGACAGGGCTACGAGCAGTACTTC.

The chain couples TRBV6-6 to TRBJ2-3, with TRBD2 matching over 8 bases. CDR1 MNHNY and CDR2 SVGAGI come from the germline V gene (reference sequence). V lost 7 bases to trimming and J lost 4 bases; unmatched junction nucleotides: 4. The CDR3 has 13 residues. The CDR3 loop reads CASTRGESDTQYF. In DNA form, the CDR3 reads TGTGCCAGCACGCGGGGGGAATCAGATACGCAGTATTTT.

There are a few counts of this clone. The V call is TRBV6-6, the J call TRBJ2-5; TRBD2 matches 12 bases. The J segment lost 4 bases and the V segment lost 5 bases, leaving 5 bases of the junction unmatched. There are 15 residues in the CDR3. The V gene's germline CDR1 is MNHNY and CDR2 SVGAGI (reference sequence). In DNA, the CDR3 is TGTGCCAGCAGTCCTAGCGGGGGGGCTGGAGAGACCCAGTACTTC. This codes for CASSPSGGAGETQYF.

J is TRBJ2-5 and V is TRBV30; possibly TRBD1 for D (5 bases). The CDR3 contains 14 residues. The V end lost 1 base, the J end lost 4 bases, and 13 bases lay between the germline ends. Germline CDR1 is GTSNPN and CDR2 is SVGIG (reference sequence). CDR3 sequence reads: CAWSGAGYGETQYF. The CDR3 DNA reads TGTGCCTGGAGTGGGGCAGGGTACGGAGAGACCCAGTACTTC. The full variable domain, its missing parts supplied by reference TRBV30 and TRBJ2-5, is SQTIHQWPATLVQPVGSPLSLECTVEGTSNPNLYWYRQAAGRGLQLLFYSVGIGQISSEVPQNLSASRPQDRQFILSSKKLLLSDSGFYLCAWSGAGYGETQYFGPGTRLLVL.